The sequence of this TCR beta chain was determined in a study of control samples from healthy donors and cancer patients. Clones were sequenced by immunoSEQ multiplex PCR, and TCRdb holds only the in-frame ones, with some missing. The table records about 170,000 clones, about nine tenths of them present only once. The V end was cut by 5 bases, the J end by 1 base, with 8 bases between. Looked up from germline, CDR1 is SGHTA and CDR2 is FQGTGA. This CDR3 comprises 13 residues. The sequence derives from a woman aged 25 to 45 in good health. The material sequenced was blood. The rearrangement uses TRBV7-3 and TRBJ1-1, with D possibly TRBD1 on 5 matching bases. Written as DNA, the CDR3 is TGTGCCAGCAGCACCGACAGGAACACTGAAGCTTTCTTT. Encoded protein: CASSTDRNTEAFF.